Each of the 21 T cell receptor beta chains below was sequenced from the same sample in a study of radiotherapy plus CTLA-4 blockade in lung cancer. The table came from immunoSEQ multiplex PCR; TCRdb's copy has only in-frame clones and leaves some out. The table includes tens of thousands of clones, around 86% detected once. The source was peripheral blood, collected from a patient treated with radiotherapy plus ipilimumab. Receptors originate from a human donor with non-small cell lung cancer who had a partial response to radiotherapy plus ipilimumab.

This clone was seen a single time. This sequence joins TRBV27 and TRBJ2-7; 13 positions agree with TRBD2. The V segment lost 5 bases and the J segment 2 bases; nucleotides outside the gene matches: 6. The CDR3 is made up of 16 amino acids. Germline CDR1 MNHEY, CDR2 SMNVEV (reference sequence). This CDR3 reads CASSPEGLAGPYEQYF. Written as DNA, the CDR3 is TGTGCCAGCAGTCCAGAGGGACTAGCGGGACCCTACGAGCAGTACTTC.

The chain combines TRBV7-9 with TRBJ2-3; maybe TRBD2 (5 bases). V lost 3 bases, J lost 6 bases, and 7 bases lay in between. The length of the CDR3 is 12 residues. Germline CDR1 reads SEHNR; CDR2 reads FQNEAQ (reference sequence). The CDR3 nucleotides read TGTGCCAGCAGCTTCGGCGGGGATACGCAGTATTTT. Its translation: CASSFGGDTQYF.

The chain recombines TRBV27 with TRBJ1-1, with TRBD1 as a possible D gene (6 bases). Per the germline V gene, CDR1 is MNHEY and CDR2 is SMNVEV (reference sequence). V gave up 4 bases and J gave up 6 bases, with 18 bases separating them. The CDR3 has 15 amino acids. The DNA for the CDR3 is TGTGCCAGCAGTTCCAAAGGGGGGGTTGGGGCTGAAGCTTTCTTT. The encoded protein is CASSSKGGVGAEAFF.

This clone was seen a few times. V gene TRBV6-6 combines with J gene TRBJ1-2; weak D call: TRBD1 (5 bases). The CDR3 runs 13 residues. Trimming removed 4 bases at V and 2 bases at J, with 8 bases between. Germline-derived CDR1 and CDR2 are MNHNY and SVGAGI (reference sequence). In nucleotides, the CDR3 is TGTGCCAGCAGTTGGACATCAAACTATGGCTACACCTTC. Encoded protein: CASSWTSNYGYTF.

The chain carries TRBV30 and TRBJ1-1; the D is unclear. The germline CDR1 and CDR2 sequences are GTSNPN and SVGIG (reference sequence). This CDR3 region has 12 residues. Trimming cost V 4 bases and J 3 bases, with 9 bases left between them. This CDR3 reads CAWMASHTEAFF. CDR3 DNA sequence: TGTGCCTGGATGGCCTCGCACACTGAAGCTTTCTTT.

The gene calls are TRBV28 and TRBJ2-1, with 7 bases that match TRBD2. V gave up 5 bases and J gave up 3 bases; unmatched junction bases: 7. Germline CDR1 MDHEN, CDR2 SYDVKM. The CDR3 extends over 15 amino acids. CDR3 amino acids: CASSAASGLYNEQFF. The CDR3, as DNA: TGTGCCAGCAGTGCGGCTAGCGGTCTCTACAATGAGCAGTTCTTC.

Written as DNA, the CDR3 is TGTGCCAGCAGCCCCTACGGGATTCCAGCCAATGAGCAGTTCTTC. Amino acid sequence: CASSPYGIPANEQFF. The rearrangement links TRBV21-1 to TRBJ2-1; the table calls TRBD2, which could not be checked here. TRBV21-1 is marked as a pseudogene. The CDR3 covers 15 residues.

The V and J genes are TRBV7-9 and TRBJ2-3, with 11 bases lining up with TRBD2. V was clipped by 4 bases and J by 5 bases; unmatched bases: 14. Germline V gives CDR1 SEHNR, CDR2 FQNEAQ (reference sequence). The CDR3 is 18 amino acids. CDR3 loop: CASSSPRVAGGIEDTQYF. The CDR3 coding sequence is TGTGCCAGCAGCTCTCCTCGGGTAGCGGGAGGGATCGAAGATACGCAGTATTTT.

The count of this clone is one. CDR3 in DNA: TGTGCCACCAGCAGAGACAGGCTCGGGGAGCTGTTTTTT. Translated: CATSRDRLGELFF. The chain combines TRBV15 with TRBJ2-2; D gene ambiguous. The CDR3 length is 13 residues. Germline CDR1 LNHNV, CDR2 YYDKDF (reference sequence). The V end was cut by 0 bases, the J end by 7 bases, with 6 bases between. The variable domain in full, with the rest retrieved from reference TRBV15 and TRBJ2-2, is DAMVIQNPRYQVTQFGKPVTLSCSQTLNHNVMYWYQQKSSQAPKLLFHYYDKDFNNEADTPDNFQSRRPNTSFCFLDIRSPGLGDTAMYLCATSRDRLGELFFGEGSRLTVL.

This clone occurred once. The chain recombines TRBV5-5 with TRBJ1-1, with D perhaps TRBD1 (5 bases). Trimming pared 6 bases from V and 6 bases from J, leaving 12 bases between. The CDR3 has 12 amino acids. The germline gives CDR1 SGHKS, CDR2 YYEKEE (reference sequence). The DNA for the CDR3 is TGTGCCAGCATCCACCAGGGATCTGAAGCTTTCTTT. It specifies CASIHQGSEAFF.

The chain uses TRBV7-2 and TRBJ2-1; 7 bases fit TRBD1. Germline CDR1 and CDR2: SGHTA and FQGNSA. CDR3 length equals 13 residues. V shed 0 bases, J shed 9 bases, and the junction held 2 bases outside the gene matches. The CDR3 sequence is CASSLAGGTEQFF. The CDR3 nucleotides are TGTGCCAGCAGCTTAGCAGGGGGCACTGAGCAGTTCTTC.

The chain employs TRBV11-2 and TRBJ1-6; D uncertain. The V and J ends lost 0 bases and 10 bases respectively, with 7 bases between them. Germline CDR1 is SGHAT and CDR2 is FQNNGV. This CDR3 has 13 amino acids. As DNA, the CDR3 is TGTGCCAGCAGCTTAGATCCCCAATCACCCCTCCACTTT. Residues: CASSLDPQSPLHF.

The count of this clone is one. The chain carries TRBV6-1 and TRBJ2-7, with unresolved D. V shed 5 bases and J shed 7 bases, with 15 bases lying between them. The CDR3 spans 13 residues. Germline loops: CDR1 MNHNS, CDR2 SASEGT. CDR3 DNA: TGTGCCAGCAGTTTTACAAATATGGGAGAGCAGTACGTC. Protein product: CASSFTNMGEQYV.

V usage is TRBV7-2 and J usage is TRBJ2-1, with D unresolved. Looked up from germline, CDR1 is SGHTA and CDR2 is FQGNSA. The V end was cut by 3 bases, the J end by 8 bases, with 14 bases between. This CDR3 contains 14 residues. Here the CDR3 DNA reads TGTGCCAGCAGCTTGGTGTACGCCAGTCATGAGCAGTTCTTC. Its protein is CASSLVYASHEQFF.

With respect to this clone: Other DNA sequences within the sample encode an identical CDR3. V and J are TRBV7-8 and TRBJ1-5; TRBD1 aligns across 8 bases. There are 14 residues in the CDR3. V lost 1 base, J lost 4 bases, and 0 bases stayed unmatched. CDR1 is SGHVS, CDR2 FQNEAQ, per germline. The CDR3 protein is CASSLDRGNQPQHF. CDR3 DNA: TGTGCCAGCAGCTTAGACAGGGGGAATCAGCCCCAGCATTTT.

The gene calls are TRBV19 and TRBJ2-5, with a weak D call TRBD2 (5 bases). Trimming took 0 bases from V and 2 from J, leaving 13 bases between them. The CDR3 sequence is 16 residues long. The germline CDR1 and CDR2 sequences are LNHDA and SQIVND (reference sequence). The DNA for the CDR3 is TGTGCCAGTAGTATAGATGGAGGCGGAAAACAAGAGACCCAGTACTTC. It encodes CASSIDGGGKQETQYF.

V usage is TRBV6-5 and J usage is TRBJ2-7; 10 positions match TRBD2. The CDR3 covers 15 residues. The ends lost 5 bases at V and 3 bases at J; junction bases unmatched: 7. Germline lookup yields CDR1 MNHEY and CDR2 SVGAGI. CDR3 DNA: TGTGCCAGCAGTGCGTCCGCTAGCGGGAGCTACGAGCAGTACTTC. This translates into CASSASASGSYEQYF.

The J gene is TRBJ2-1, the V gene TRBV7-3; 7 nucleotides line up with TRBD2. V was clipped by 1 base and J by 3 bases; unmatched bases: 9. This CDR3 has 17 amino acids. Germline values: CDR1 SGHTA, CDR2 FQGTGA. The CDR3 region is CASSLMAPTSSYNEQFF. In DNA, the CDR3 is TGTGCCAGCAGCTTAATGGCTCCGACTAGCAGCTACAATGAGCAGTTCTTC.

This clone was counted a single time. The chain is built from TRBV4-1 and TRBJ1-6; D unclear. Trimming removed 0 bases at V and 0 bases at J, with 6 bases between. The V gene's germline CDR1 is MGHRA and CDR2 YSYEKL. The CDR3 is made up of 16 amino acids. CDR3 bases: TGCGCCAGCAGCCAAGATCAGTTCTCCTATAATTCACCCCTCCACTTT. This encodes CASSQDQFSYNSPLHF.

This chain uses TRBV7-9 with TRBJ2-2, with unresolved D. From germline, CDR1 is SEHNR and CDR2 FQNEAQ (reference sequence). The V end lost 5 bases, the J end lost 3 bases, and 4 bases lay between the germline ends. There are 12 residues in the CDR3. The CDR3 region has the DNA TGTGCCAGCAGCAGAGACACCGGGGAGCTGTTTTTT. Translation gives CASSRDTGELFF.

The genes are TRBV5-1 and TRBJ2-6, with 9 positions matching TRBD1. This CDR3 is 19 amino acids long. Germline values: CDR1 SGHRS, CDR2 YFSETQ. V trimming: 2 bases; J trimming: 0 bases; junction bases outside the gene matches: 9. The chain's CDR3 is CASSLSGNRGLSGANVLTF. CDR3 sequence (DNA): TGCGCCAGCAGCTTATCGGGAAACAGGGGGCTCTCTGGGGCCAACGTCCTGACTTTC. Looking up the rest from reference TRBV5-1 and TRBJ2-6 gives the full variable domain: KAGVTQTPRYLIKTRGQQVTLSCSPISGHRSVSWYQQTPGQGLQFLFEYFSETQRNKGNFPGRFSGRQFSNSRSEMNVSTLELGDSALYLCASSLSGNRGLSGANVLTFGAGSRLTVL.